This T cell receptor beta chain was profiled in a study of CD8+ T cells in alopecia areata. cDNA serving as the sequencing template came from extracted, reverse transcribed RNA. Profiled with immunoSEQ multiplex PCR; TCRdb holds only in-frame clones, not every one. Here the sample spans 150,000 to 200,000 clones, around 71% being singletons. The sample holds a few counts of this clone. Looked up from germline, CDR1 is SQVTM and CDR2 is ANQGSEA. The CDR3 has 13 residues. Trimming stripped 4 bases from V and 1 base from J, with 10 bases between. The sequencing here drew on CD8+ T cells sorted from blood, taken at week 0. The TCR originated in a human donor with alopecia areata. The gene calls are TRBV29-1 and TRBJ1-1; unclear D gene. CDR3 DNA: TGCAGCGTTGCAGGACCGACGAACACTGAAGCTTTCTTT. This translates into CSVAGPTNTEAFF.